The 28 T cell receptor beta chains in this list originate from one sample, sequenced in a study of glioma-infiltrating T cells after dendritic cell vaccination. Data came from immunoSEQ multiplex PCR; TCRdb stores just in-frame clones and leaves some out. The data show some 46,000 clones, about 88% seen once. Documented time point: after dendritic cell vaccination, including at tumor progression/relapse. The sample was blood, taken after dendritic cell vaccination. The receptors were sampled from a human donor with glioblastoma.

J is TRBJ1-2 and V is TRBV5-5; 7 bases agree with TRBD1. This CDR3 is 17 amino acids long. V lost 0 bases, J lost 7 bases, and 15 bases stayed unmatched. CDR1 SGHKS and CDR2 YYEKEE come from the germline V gene (reference sequence). The CDR3 protein is CASSLEPSTGPLLGYTF. The CDR3 coding sequence is TGTGCCAGCAGCTTGGAGCCCTCGACAGGGCCTCTACTTGGCTACACCTTC.

This sequence joins TRBV9 and TRBJ1-2; no definite D call. CDR3 length equals 14 residues. The germline V and J ends were trimmed by 0 bases and 4 bases, with 10 bases remaining between them. The germline V gene has CDR1 SGDLS and CDR2 YYNGEE. The CDR3: CASSVAMVSYGYTF. In DNA, the CDR3 is TGTGCCAGCAGCGTAGCTATGGTAAGCTATGGCTACACCTTC.

The V call is TRBV5-1, the J call TRBJ2-1; 15 bases match TRBD2. This CDR3 contains 19 residues. The germline V gene encodes CDR1 SGHRS and CDR2 YFSETQ. J was trimmed by 1 base and V by 4 bases; bases with no gene match: 9. The CDR3 protein is CASSRTGTSGRTSYNEQFF. For the CDR3, the DNA is TGCGCCAGCAGCCGAACCGGGACTAGCGGGAGGACGTCCTACAATGAGCAGTTCTTC.

This sequence joins TRBV19 and TRBJ2-7, with 9 bases fitting TRBD2. The V gene's germline CDR1 is LNHDA and CDR2 SQIVND (reference sequence). CDR3 length: 15 residues. V trimming: 3 bases; J trimming: 3 bases; junction bases outside the gene matches: 6. CDR3 residues: CASSISAGGFYEQYF. For the CDR3, the DNA is TGTGCCAGTAGTATCTCAGCGGGAGGTTTCTACGAGCAGTACTTC.

The chain has TRBV5-5 and TRBJ2-5; 9 bases are a match to TRBD1. The CDR3 contains 14 residues. V lost 2 bases to trimming and J lost 5 bases; unmatched junction nucleotides: 4. From germline, CDR1 is SGHKS and CDR2 YYEKEE (reference sequence). CDR3: CASSLTGGRETQYF. The CDR3, as DNA: TGTGCCAGCAGCTTAACAGGGGGCCGGGAGACCCAGTACTTC.

The V and J genes are TRBV7-3 and TRBJ2-2; 9 bases are a match to TRBD2. In germline, CDR1 is SGHTA, CDR2 FQGTGA. Unmatched junction bases numbered 11, after V lost 2 bases and J lost 7 bases. The CDR3 runs to 17 residues. The CDR3 DNA follows: TGTGCCAGCAGCTTATTTAGTATAGCGGGAGAGGTCGGGGAGCTGTTTTTT. It specifies CASSLFSIAGEVGELFF.

The chain recombines TRBV27 with TRBJ2-1; 11 bases are shared with TRBD2. J was trimmed by 6 bases and V by 4 bases; bases with no gene match: 5. Per the germline V gene, CDR1 is MNHEY and CDR2 is SMNVEV (reference sequence). The CDR3 extends over 15 amino acids. The CDR3 is CASSYGTSGTNEQFF. CDR3 DNA sequence: TGTGCCAGCAGTTACGGGACTAGCGGCACCAATGAGCAGTTCTTC.

The rearrangement uses TRBV30 and TRBJ2-1; 9 bases are a match to TRBD1. Germline CDR1 GTSNPN, CDR2 SVGIG (reference sequence). CDR3 length: 15 amino acids. V lost 3 bases, J lost 6 bases, and 9 bases stayed unmatched. Written as DNA, the CDR3 is TGTGCCTGGAGGGGGGGACAGGGCCCCTTCAATGAGCAGTTCTTC. It yields the protein CAWRGGQGPFNEQFF.

This chain uses TRBV6-1 with TRBJ1-2; TRBD1 might be the D (5 bases). The germline V gene has CDR1 MNHNS and CDR2 SASEGT. The CDR3 has 12 amino acids. Trimming cost V 3 bases and J 6 bases, with 8 bases left between them. CDR3 residues: CASSDWGDGYTF. The CDR3 DNA follows: TGTGCCAGCAGTGATTGGGGGGATGGCTACACCTTC.

This clone has just a few counts. V gene TRBV25-1 combines with J gene TRBJ2-1; 7 nucleotides agree with TRBD2. Germline lookup yields CDR1 MGHDK and CDR2 SYGVNS. V gave up 9 bases and J gave up 9 bases; unmatched junction bases: 11. CDR3 length equals 13 residues. CDR3 region: CASATSFPLEQFF. Written as DNA, the CDR3 is TGTGCCAGTGCGACTAGCTTCCCACTTGAGCAGTTCTTC.

The chain carries TRBV9 and TRBJ2-3; D may be TRBD2 (7 bases). This CDR3 is 15 amino acids long. Trimming took off 4 bases at V and 5 bases at J, with 17 bases between the two ends. CDR1 SGDLS and CDR2 YYNGEE come from the germline V gene. As DNA, the CDR3 is TGTGCCAGCAGCCCGCGGTGGGGGGGCGGAGATACGCAGTATTTT. Encoded protein: CASSPRWGGGDTQYF.

The rearrangement uses TRBV30 and TRBJ2-3; 11 bases line up with TRBD2. The CDR3 runs 15 residues. Germline V gives CDR1 GTSNPN, CDR2 SVGIG (reference sequence). V trimming: 3 bases; J trimming: 2 bases; junction bases outside the gene matches: 4. The CDR3 DNA follows: TGTGCCTGGAGGAGACTAGCGGGATTCACAGATACGCAGTATTTT. Amino acid sequence: CAWRRLAGFTDTQYF.

This chain uses TRBV7-3 with TRBJ2-3; 8 nucleotides agree with TRBD1. The germline CDR1 and CDR2 sequences are SGHTA and FQGTGA. Germline trimming cut 0 bases from V and 9 bases from J; bases unmatched to any gene: 11. CDR3 length: 16 residues. This CDR3 reads CASSLTYEAGGYTQYF. The CDR3 DNA follows: TGTGCCAGCAGCTTAACATACGAGGCAGGGGGCTACACGCAGTATTTT.

The chain recombines TRBV6-1 with TRBJ2-3; 7 bases are shared with TRBD2. Per germline, CDR1 MNHNS and CDR2 SASEGT. The ends lost 8 bases at V and 4 bases at J; junction bases unmatched: 12. The CDR3 runs 15 residues. CDR3 in DNA: TGTGCCAGCCGGAGTCAGGCGGGAGTAGCAGATACGCAGTATTTT. Translated, it gives CASRSQAGVADTQYF.

The chain joins TRBV2 to TRBJ2-3; perhaps TRBD2 as D (6 bases). CDR1 is SNHLY, CDR2 FYNNEI, per germline. This CDR3 region has 17 residues. V lost 5 bases and J lost 1, with 19 bases in between. CDR3 amino acids: CASSRGPGGIRTDTQYF. CDR3 DNA sequence: TGTGCCAGCAGTCGGGGACCCGGGGGAATCCGCACAGATACGCAGTATTTT.

V and J are TRBV5-4 and TRBJ2-5, with no clear D. This CDR3 region has 13 residues. V lost 0 bases and J 1 base, leaving 4 bases between the germline ends. In germline, CDR1 is SGHNT, CDR2 YYREEE (reference sequence). CDR3 sequence (DNA): TGTGCCAGCAGCTTGGCTCCCCAAGAGACCCAGTACTTC. Its protein product is CASSLAPQETQYF.

This clone has a single count. The rearrangement uses TRBV7-3 and TRBJ2-1; 15 nucleotides line up with TRBD2. CDR1 is SGHTA, CDR2 FQGTGA, per germline. Germline trimming cut 5 bases from V and 3 bases from J; bases unmatched to any gene: 5. The CDR3 is 17 amino acids. CDR3 DNA sequence: TGTGCCAGCAGCCCGGGGACTAGCGGGAGGCACTACAATGAGCAGTTCTTC. Its protein product is CASSPGTSGRHYNEQFF.

J is TRBJ1-4 and V is TRBV15; TRBD1 aligns across 10 bases. The CDR3 is 16 amino acids. Looked up from germline, CDR1 is LNHNV and CDR2 is YYDKDF (reference sequence). The trim removed 3 bases at V and 6 bases at J, leaving 7 bases unmatched. The CDR3 region has the DNA TGTGCCACCAGCAGGGACGGGGGGACAGGGGATGAAAAACTGTTTTTT. Protein: CATSRDGGTGDEKLFF.

CDR3 bases: TGTGCCGCAGGGGGCCTCAATCAGCCCCAGCATTTT. It encodes CAAGGLNQPQHF. The J gene is TRBJ1-5, the V gene TRBV28; 8 bases are shared with TRBD1. V lost 11 bases, J lost 3 bases, and 3 bases stayed unmatched. The CDR3 is made up of 12 amino acids. Germline V gene lookup returns CDR1 MDHEN and CDR2 SYDVKM.

This sequence joins TRBV7-2 and TRBJ1-2, with D perhaps matching TRBD1 (6 bases). Germline-derived CDR1 and CDR2 are SGHTA and FQGNSA. This CDR3 has 12 amino acids. The V gene lost 1 base and the J gene lost 7 bases, with 7 bases spanning the gap. CDR3 nucleotides: TGTGCCAGCAGCTTAGAACAGGGTGGCTACACCTTC. Its translation is CASSLEQGGYTF.

The chain has TRBV5-6 and TRBJ2-1; TRBD1 matches at 8 bases. Germline CDR1 and CDR2: SGHDT and YYEEEE. The CDR3 is 17 amino acids. The J segment lost 6 bases and the V segment lost 0 bases, leaving 11 bases of the junction unmatched. CDR3 coding DNA: TGTGCCAGCAGCTTGGGCTCAGGGGGCGATAGGCTCAATGAGCAGTTCTTC. This gives the protein CASSLGSGGDRLNEQFF.

The chain uses TRBV21-1 and TRBJ1-1. TRBV21-1 is flagged as a pseudogene. The CDR3 sequence is 14 residues long. The CDR3 sequence is CASSPGMGYTEAFF. The CDR3 region has the DNA TGTGCCAGCAGTCCGGGAATGGGGTATACTGAAGCTTTCTTT.

The chain uses TRBV11-2 and TRBJ2-7; possibly TRBD2 for D (6 bases). CDR3 length equals 15 residues. Germline V lookup: CDR1 SGHAT, CDR2 FQNNGV. V lost 1 base and J 3 bases, leaving 13 bases between the germline ends. Written as DNA, the CDR3 is TGTGCCAGCAGCTTAGGAGGAGGAGGGATCTACGAGCAGTACTTC. This translates into CASSLGGGGIYEQYF.

The chain links TRBV7-6 to TRBJ1-3, with a weak D call TRBD1 (5 bases). The CDR3 is 15 residues long. The germline V gene encodes CDR1 SGHVS and CDR2 FNYEAQ. Trimming removed 2 bases at V and 0 bases at J, with 8 bases between. CDR3 coding DNA: TGTGCCAGCAGCTTACAGGGCACCTCTGGAAACACCATATATTTT. This encodes CASSLQGTSGNTIYF.

The rearrangement links TRBV6-1 to TRBJ2-7; D is undetermined. With 8 bases removed from V and 0 bases from J, the gap between germline ends came to 14 bases. The CDR3 contains 14 residues. Germline CDR1 MNHNS, CDR2 SASEGT. The CDR3 DNA is TGTGCCAGCTCGACGCCGAGGAGCTCCTACGAGCAGTACTTC. Amino acids: CASSTPRSSYEQYF.

The CDR3 is CSASPRDEQYF. CDR3 in DNA: TGCAGTGCTAGCCCCCGAGACGAGCAGTACTTC. This chain uses TRBV20-1 with TRBJ2-7; D gene uncertain. The CDR3 sequence is 11 residues long. The ends were cut back, 3 bases at V and 5 bases at J, with 8 bases in the middle. Germline values: CDR1 DFQATT, CDR2 SNEGSKA (reference sequence).

This chain joins TRBV19 and TRBJ2-7, with TRBD2 matching over 13 bases. V lost 5 bases and J lost 11; bases outside the gene matches: 6. The V gene's germline CDR1 is LNHDA and CDR2 SQIVND (reference sequence). The CDR3 extends over 13 amino acids. CDR3 amino acids: CASSGTSGTREYF. Here the CDR3 DNA reads TGTGCCAGTAGTGGGACTAGCGGGACGAGAGAGTACTTC.

The rearrangement joins TRBV19 to TRBJ1-1; maybe TRBD1 (6 bases). The V gene's germline CDR1 is LNHDA and CDR2 SQIVND (reference sequence). Trimming cost V 4 bases and J 4 bases, with 10 bases left between them. The CDR3 is 13 residues long. CDR3 DNA sequence: TGTGCCAGTAGTACCCTCAGGGGCACTGAAGCTTTCTTT. This encodes CASSTLRGTEAFF.